The 24 T cell receptor beta chains below come from one sample, sequenced in a study of T cells after posttransplantation cyclophosphamide. Libraries were prepared by immunoSEQ multiplex PCR; TCRdb keeps only in-frame clonotypes and omits some of them. The sample has approximately 47,000 clones, roughly 93% seen once. Sequencing input: PBMCs. The receptors originated from a woman in her forties or fifties in good health and a related stem cell transplant donor.

This clone was seen once. The junction shows a germline mismatch at one end, possibly a read error. CDR3 region: CASSITDPGSIHYGYTF. In DNA, the CDR3 is TGTGCCAGTAGTATCACGGACCCGGGATCGATTCACTACGGCTACACCTTC. The chain employs TRBV19 and TRBJ1-2; D gene ambiguous. Germline lookup yields CDR1 LNHDA and CDR2 SQIVND (reference sequence). This CDR3 has 17 amino acids.

V usage is TRBV2 and J usage is TRBJ1-5, with a tentative D call TRBD1 (5 bases). The length of the CDR3 is 14 residues. Per germline, CDR1 SNHLY and CDR2 FYNNEI. Trimming cost V 6 bases and J 6 bases, with 15 bases left between them. The CDR3 sequence is CASRIATEGQPQHF. In nucleotides, the CDR3 is TGTGCCAGCAGGATCGCGACAGAAGGTCAGCCCCAGCATTTT.

The genes are TRBV29-1 and TRBJ2-7, with 9 bases that match TRBD2. The junction had 17 bases not matched to a gene; V was cut back by 7 bases and J by 7 bases. The germline V gene encodes CDR1 SQVTM and CDR2 ANQGSEA. The CDR3 has 15 amino acids. CDR3 nucleotide sequence: TGCAGCGCCGAAGGGCGGGAGGGCCTATCTGGAGAGCAGTACTTC. Translating gives CSAEGREGLSGEQYF.

The DNA for the CDR3 is TGTGCCAGTAGTATAGGGCGCGGATTTACAGATACGCAGTATTTT. Translation: CASSIGRGFTDTQYF. V usage is TRBV19 and J usage is TRBJ2-3; D remains unclear. This CDR3 spans 15 amino acids. Germline loops: CDR1 LNHDA, CDR2 SQIVND (reference sequence). V gave up 1 base and J gave up 3 bases, with 11 bases separating them.

The chain employs TRBV12-5 and TRBJ2-3, with D perhaps matching TRBD2 (6 bases). The CDR3 is 17 residues long. The V and J ends lost 2 bases and 0 bases respectively, with 15 bases between them. CDR1 LGHNT and CDR2 FRNRAP come from the germline V gene. In nucleotides, the CDR3 is TGTGCTAGTGGTTTGTCCAGCGGGTCCTATAGCACAGATACGCAGTATTTT. Its protein product is CASGLSSGSYSTDTQYF. Variable domain in full (rest from reference TRBV12-5 and TRBJ2-3): DARVTQTPRHKVTEMGQEVTMRCQPILGHNTVFWYRQTMMQGLELLAYFRNRAPLDDSGMPKDRFSAEMPDATLATLKIQPSEPRDSAVYFCASGLSSGSYSTDTQYFGPGTRLTVL.

The genes are TRBV27 and TRBJ2-7, with 8 bases aligning to TRBD1. Trimming took 2 bases from V and 1 from J; bases not matched to a gene: 4. This CDR3 region has 15 residues. Germline V gene data show CDR1 as MNHEY and CDR2 as SMNVEV (reference sequence). CDR3 sequence: CASSLGQGTSYEQYF. CDR3 bases: TGTGCCAGCAGTTTAGGACAGGGCACTTCCTACGAGCAGTACTTC.

The rearrangement joins TRBV18 to TRBJ2-5; D gene ambiguous. This CDR3 spans 17 amino acids. Trimming removed 1 base at V and 0 bases at J, with 15 bases between. The germline V gene encodes CDR1 KGHSH and CDR2 LQKENI. The CDR3 reads CASSPLISAENQETQYF. Written as DNA, the CDR3 is TGTGCCAGCTCACCACTGATCTCTGCGGAGAACCAAGAGACCCAGTACTTC.

The chain recombines TRBV9 with TRBJ2-7, with TRBD2 identical over 11 bases. This CDR3 has 15 residues. Germline V CDR1 and CDR2: SGDLS, YYNGEE. The V gene end was trimmed by 3 bases and the J gene end by 3 bases; junction bases not matched to a gene: 5. The CDR3 is CASSGSSGGYYEQYF. CDR3 in DNA: TGTGCCAGCAGCGGATCTAGCGGGGGGTACTACGAGCAGTACTTC.

The rearrangement uses TRBV5-1 and TRBJ1-4, with unresolved D. V lost 0 bases and J 4 bases, leaving 10 bases between the germline ends. The CDR3 is 15 residues long. The germline gives CDR1 SGHRS, CDR2 YFSETQ. The CDR3 is CASSLEAANNEKLFF. Here the CDR3 DNA reads TGCGCCAGCAGCTTGGAGGCAGCGAATAATGAAAAACTGTTTTTT.

The chain recombines TRBV2 with TRBJ1-2; D is ambiguous. CDR1 and CDR2 (germline): SNHLY, FYNNEI. Trimming stripped 4 bases from V and 7 bases from J, with 16 bases between. There are 14 residues in the CDR3. In nucleotides, the CDR3 is TGTGCCAGCAGTGTTCGGCAGCGGGAGGGTGGCTACACCTTC. Its protein product is CASSVRQREGGYTF. The full variable domain, its missing parts supplied by reference TRBV2 and TRBJ1-2, is EPEVTQTPSHQVTQMGQEVILRCVPISNHLYFYWYRQILGQKVEFLVSFYNNEISEKSEIFDDQFSVERPDGSNFTLKIRSTKLEDSAMYFCASSVRQREGGYTFGSGTRLTVV.

The V and J genes are TRBV5-1 and TRBJ2-3; TRBD1 matches 8 bases. Germline CDR1 and CDR2: SGHRS and YFSETQ. V was clipped by 2 bases and J by 6 bases; unmatched bases: 5. The CDR3 runs to 14 residues. The CDR3 nucleotides are TGCGCCAGCAGCTTTGGACAGGGCGGGGATACGCAGTATTTT. This gives the protein CASSFGQGGDTQYF. Full variable domain (missing parts from reference TRBV5-1 and TRBJ2-3): KAGVTQTPRYLIKTRGQQVTLSCSPISGHRSVSWYQQTPGQGLQFLFEYFSETQRNKGNFPGRFSGRQFSNSRSEMNVSTLELGDSALYLCASSFGQGGDTQYFGPGTRLTVL.

The CDR3 DNA reads as TGTGCCAGCAGCTTAGGGGCGGGACAGGGTTATGAAAAACTGTTTTTT. This encodes CASSLGAGQGYEKLFF. J is TRBJ1-4 and V is TRBV11-2; 9 bases are shared with TRBD1. Germline CDR1 is SGHAT and CDR2 is FQNNGV. The CDR3 sequence is 16 residues long. Germline trimming cut 1 base from V and 6 bases from J; bases unmatched to any gene: 6.

This clone is a singleton in its sample. J is TRBJ2-7 and V is TRBV6-1; 8 bases align to TRBD2. This CDR3 region has 16 residues. The trim removed 3 bases at V and 1 base at J, leaving 8 bases unmatched. Per germline, CDR1 MNHNS and CDR2 SASEGT. The CDR3, as DNA: TGTGCCAGCAGTGACGCCGGGGGGGGTGGGTCCTACGAGCAGTACTTC. Translating gives CASSDAGGGGSYEQYF.

In nucleotides, the CDR3 is TGTGCCAGCAGCCGACATGGAGCGGTCGAGGAGACCCAGTACTTC. As protein: CASSRHGAVEETQYF. The genes are TRBV11-2 and TRBJ2-5; D possibly corresponds to TRBD2 (5 bases). Germline V CDR1 and CDR2: SGHAT, FQNNGV. This CDR3 is 15 amino acids long. V dropped 5 bases and J dropped 5 bases, with 18 bases sitting between them.

The chain couples TRBV28 to TRBJ1-2; tentative D call: TRBD1 (6 bases). Germline values: CDR1 MDHEN, CDR2 SYDVKM. This CDR3 is 13 amino acids long. Trimming cost V 6 bases and J 7 bases, with 15 bases left between them. The CDR3 DNA reads as TGTGCCAGCAGCCAGCGGGGGGCGGGTGGCTACACCTTC. Amino acids: CASSQRGAGGYTF.

This clone was seen just once. CDR3 amino acids: CASSDSVVRETQYF. CDR3 coding DNA: TGTGCCAGCAGTGACTCGGTGGTTCGGGAGACCCAGTACTTC. The chain employs TRBV6-4 and TRBJ2-5; D call uncertain. The germline V and J ends were trimmed by 0 bases and 5 bases, with 10 bases remaining between them. This CDR3 has 14 amino acids. Germline CDR1 and CDR2: MRHNA and SNTAGT.

CDR3 residues: CASSPQGGERSYEQYF. Here the CDR3 DNA reads TGTGCCAGCAGCCCACAGGGTGGTGAAAGGTCCTACGAGCAGTACTTC. The rearrangement joins TRBV4-2 to TRBJ2-7; maybe TRBD1 (6 bases). Per germline, CDR1 LGHNA and CDR2 YNFKEQ. This CDR3 is built from 16 residues. V gave up 4 bases and J gave up 1 base, with 17 bases separating them.

The chain is built from TRBV9 and TRBJ1-1; D gene uncertain. V lost 4 bases to trimming and J lost 4 bases, with 11 bases between them. Germline lookup yields CDR1 SGDLS and CDR2 YYNGEE. CDR3 size: 13 residues. The CDR3 loop reads CASSINPGTEAFF. CDR3 DNA: TGTGCCAGCAGCATAAACCCGGGCACTGAAGCTTTCTTT.

J is TRBJ1-2 and V is TRBV25-1; TRBD1 is a possible D gene (6 bases). Germline V gives CDR1 MGHDK, CDR2 SYGVNS. V lost 5 bases, J lost 5 bases, and 18 bases lay in between. The CDR3 totals 15 residues. This CDR3 is CASSIGQSGVYGYTF. In DNA, the CDR3 is TGTGCCAGCAGTATAGGACAGTCGGGTGTGTATGGCTACACCTTC.

Only one count was recorded for this clone. This chain links TRBV7-3 with TRBJ2-3; 9 bases match TRBD2. V lost 5 bases and J lost 0; bases outside the gene matches: 3. CDR1 and CDR2 (germline): SGHTA, FQGTGA. This CDR3 contains 15 residues. The CDR3 nucleotides read TGTGCCAGCAGCCAAACTAGCGGGAGCACAGATACGCAGTATTTT. It specifies CASSQTSGSTDTQYF.

The chain combines TRBV5-8 with TRBJ1-1; D unresolved. In germline, CDR1 is SGHTS, CDR2 YDEGEE. V was trimmed by 9 bases and J by 4 bases, leaving 13 bases between them. The CDR3 loop spans 12 amino acids. This chain's CDR3 is CATSGGFTEAFF. CDR3 in DNA: TGTGCCACCTCGGGAGGGTTCACTGAAGCTTTCTTT.

The chain combines TRBV6-6 with TRBJ2-5, with TRBD1 identical over 7 bases. The closer fit of TRBJ2-7 to the DNA end suggests the J call may be wrong. The CDR3 runs to 14 residues. Germline lookup yields CDR1 MNHNY and CDR2 SVGAGI (reference sequence). The CDR3 sequence: CASSYSTAGGEQYF. The CDR3 DNA sequence: TGTGCCAGCAGTTACTCCACTGCAGGGGGCGAGCAGTACTTC.

The chain uses TRBV5-1 and TRBJ2-7; 10 nucleotides match TRBD1. The germline V gene has CDR1 SGHRS and CDR2 YFSETQ. V lost 4 bases and J lost 4; bases outside the gene matches: 5. The CDR3 spans 14 residues. The CDR3 nucleotides are TGCGCCAGCAGCCCTGACAGGGGGCTGTACGAGCAGTACTTC. The encoded protein is CASSPDRGLYEQYF.

The chain carries TRBV6-1 and TRBJ2-1; tentatively, D is TRBD2 (6 bases). In germline, CDR1 is MNHNS, CDR2 SASEGT. Trimming took 5 bases from V and 15 from J, leaving 20 bases between them. CDR3 length: 13 residues. This CDR3 reads CASSQTRSSSAFF. Written as DNA, the CDR3 is TGTGCCAGCAGTCAGACTAGATCTTCGAGCGCGTTCTTC.